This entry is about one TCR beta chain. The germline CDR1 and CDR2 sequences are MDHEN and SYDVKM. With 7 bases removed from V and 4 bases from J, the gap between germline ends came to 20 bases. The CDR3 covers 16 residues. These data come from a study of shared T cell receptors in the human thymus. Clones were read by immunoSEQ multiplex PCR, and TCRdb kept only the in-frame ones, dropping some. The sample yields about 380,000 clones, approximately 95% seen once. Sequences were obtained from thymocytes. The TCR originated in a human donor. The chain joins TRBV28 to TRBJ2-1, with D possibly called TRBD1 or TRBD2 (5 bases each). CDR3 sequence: CASTTWGTSHYNEQFF. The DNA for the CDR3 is TGTGCCAGCACCACCTGGGGGACCAGCCATTACAATGAGCAGTTCTTC.